The T cell receptor (beta chain) described here comes from a study of persistence of HIV-infected CD4 T cells. This was the immunoSEQ version 4 assay in survey mode. Method: immunoSEQ multiplex PCR; TCRdb's copy keeps in-frame clones and lacks some. The repertoire holds tens of thousands of clones, with approximately 79% as singletons. As regards this clone: As yet, its antigen is unknown. The junction departs from the called germline gene at one end, perhaps through a read error.

An overlapping HIV-1 Gag peptide pool stimulated these cells at about 0.9 ug/peptide/mL. CD4+ T cells upregulating both CD40 ligand and CD69 were sorted as responding cells. Germline lookup yields CDR1 MNHEY and CDR2 SVGEGT. CDR3 length: 17 residues. The sample in question was CD4+ T cells sorted from PBMCs after roughly 18-hour stimulation, obtained from a patient who received antiretroviral therapy. This clonotype originated in an adult man with HIV who was CMV-seropositive. The chain is built from TRBV6-2 or TRBV6-3 and TRBJ2-7; 10 bases agree with TRBD1. The CDR3 DNA sequence: TGTGCCAGCACTTACCTTTGGGACAGGGGACCTTCCTACGAGCAGTACTTC. This sequence encodes CASTYLWDRGPSYEQYF.